This TCR beta chain comes out of a study of blood T cell repertoires in COVID-19. Study context: Sample material is recorded as cDNA or gDNA derived from T cells, B-cell-depleted T cells, or PBMCs.

Germline V CDR1 and CDR2: SGHRS, YFSETQ. The CDR3 spans 14 residues. Trimming stripped 1 base from V and 5 bases from J, with 7 bases between. This clone has only a few counts. How the authors handled the data: Amplification with reference gene primers provided the estimates of nucleated cell counts. Sequencing used immunoSEQ multiplex PCR; TCRdb keeps in-frame clones, though not all of them. Clone size and V and J calls were adopted from that table, with D and trimming inferred from the DNA. The repertoire consists of hundreds of thousands of clones, with about 90% occurring once and the leading ten covering around 1.8%. Participant age was 18 to 89 years, and participants resided in 24 US areas. Participants were placed into cohorts based on the clinical history they reported.

This chain connects TRBV5-1 to TRBJ1-6, with no clear D. The sequenced sample consisted of PBMCs or T cells enriched from blood (not recorded which). The source is a woman between 18 and 29 years old with acute COVID-19. In DNA, the CDR3 is TGCGCCAGCAGCTTGTCTCCCGATAATTCACCCCTCCACTTT. Translation gives CASSLSPDNSPLHF.